A selection of T cell receptor beta chains follows, all from one sample in a study of blood T cell repertoires in COVID-19. Produced via immunoSEQ multiplex PCR; TCRdb's table is partial and in-frame only. The sample yields some 270,000 clones, 90% seen once. Material for sequencing was PBMCs or T cells enriched from blood (not recorded which). These receptors were collected from a woman in her twenties or thirties with acute COVID-19. The CDR3 runs from the conserved cysteine through the conserved F or W. A D gene is named only where the DNA matches it firmly. Size is stated for part of the rows, as once, few or many counts, or as a class when the clone is expanded.

TRBJ1-1,TRBD1,NA,TRBV10-1,TGCGCCAGCAGTGAGGAGACAGGGGGCGCGACTGAAGCTTTCTTT,CASSEETGGATEAFF
TRBJ2-2,TRBD1,NA,TRBV4-1,TGCGCCAGCAGCCCACAAGGAGTGGGACAGGGGGCAACCGGGGAGCTGTTTTTT,CASSPQGVGQGATGELFF
TRBJ2-4,TRBD2,NA,TRBV7-8,TGTGCCAGCAGCCCCAGCGGGAGGGCCCAAAACATTCAGTACTTC,CASSPSGRAQNIQYF
TRBJ2-6,NA,few,TRBV29-1,TGCAGCGTTGGAGGAGCGCCTTCTGGGGCCAACGTCCTGACTTTC,CSVGGAPSGANVLTF
TRBJ2-2,TRBD2,NA,TRBV7-2,TGTGCCAGCAGCTTAGCGAGCGGGGCGAACACCGGGGAGCTGTTTTTT,CASSLASGANTGELFF
TRBJ2-7,TRBD2,NA,TRBV6-5,TGTGCCAGCAGGATGACTAGCGGGAGGCAGTACTTC,CASRMTSGRQYF
TRBJ2-2,NA,NA,TRBV19,TGTGCCAGTAATCCAGCGAGCGCCGGGGAGCTGTTTTTT,CASNPASAGELFF
TRBJ1-1,NA,NA,TRBV5-1,TGCGCCAGCAGCTTGACATTTGTGAACACTGAAGCTTTCTTT,CASSLTFVNTEAFF
TRBJ2-3,NA,once,TRBV6-5,TGTGCCAGCACCCTGCGGGTCAGCACAGATACGCAGTATTTT,CASTLRVSTDTQYF
TRBJ2-7,TRBD2,few,TRBV7-9,TGTGCCATCAATCAAGCGGGACCCTACGAGCAGTACTTC,CAINQAGPYEQYF
TRBJ2-1,TRBD2,once,TRBV28,TGTGCCAGCAGTTTCCTAGCGGAAAGCTCCTACAATGAGCAGTTCTTC,CASSFLAESSYNEQFF
TRBJ1-3,TRBD1,NA,TRBV18,TGTGCCAGCTCACCCCCGGGACAGGGCTCTGGAAACACCATATATTTT,CASSPPGQGSGNTIYF
TRBJ2-3,NA,NA,TRBV19,TGTGCCAGTAGTGACCCCCCTAGCGCCAACACAGATACGCAGTATTTT,CASSDPPSANTDTQYF
TRBJ2-2,NA,NA,TRBV27,TGTGCCAGCAGAAACGAACTACAGAACACCGGGGAGCTGTTTTTT,CASRNELQNTGELFF
TRBJ2-1,NA,NA,TRBV30,TGTGCCTGGAGTGTAATTGCGGGGCAATACAATGAGCAGTTCTTC,CAWSVIAGQYNEQFF
TRBJ1-2,TRBD1,NA,TRBV27,TGTGCCAGCAGTTCCTTCGGGACAGACTATGGCTACACCTTC,CASSSFGTDYGYTF
TRBJ2-1,NA,NA,TRBV10-3,TGTGCCACCGGGGGGCCCGTATATTACAATGAGCAGTTCTTC,CATGGPVYYNEQFF
TRBJ2-1,NA,NA,TRBV5-6,TGTGCCAGCAGCTTGGATACGGGATTGAAGAACAATGAGCAGTTCTTC,CASSLDTGLKNNEQFF
TRBJ1-5,TRBD1,NA,TRBV7-8,TGTGCCAGCAGAACCGGGACAGGGGGCAATCAGCCCCAGCATTTT,CASRTGTGGNQPQHF
TRBJ2-7,NA,NA,TRBV29-1,TGCAGCGTTGTTGGCAGGGGTTACGAGCAGTACTTC,CSVVGRGYEQYF
TRBJ1-6,NA,once,TRBV21-1,TGTGCCAGCAGCAAGCGTTCTTCACCCCTCCACTTT,CASSKRSSPLHF